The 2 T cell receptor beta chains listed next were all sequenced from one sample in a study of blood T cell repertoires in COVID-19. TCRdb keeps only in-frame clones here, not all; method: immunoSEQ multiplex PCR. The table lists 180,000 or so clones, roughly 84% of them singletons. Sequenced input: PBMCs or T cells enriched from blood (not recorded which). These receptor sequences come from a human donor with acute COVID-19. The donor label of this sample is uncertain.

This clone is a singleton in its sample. The CDR3 is CASSYTGTARDWNTEAFF. The CDR3 DNA follows: TGTGCCAGCAGTTATACCGGGACAGCCAGAGATTGGAACACTGAAGCTTTCTTT. The chain has TRBV6-2 or TRBV6-3 and TRBJ1-1; 7 bases are a match to TRBD1. Per the germline V gene, CDR1 is MNHEY and CDR2 is SVGEGT. The CDR3 runs 18 residues. With 3 bases clipped from V and 1 base from J, the junction kept 14 bases outside the gene matches.

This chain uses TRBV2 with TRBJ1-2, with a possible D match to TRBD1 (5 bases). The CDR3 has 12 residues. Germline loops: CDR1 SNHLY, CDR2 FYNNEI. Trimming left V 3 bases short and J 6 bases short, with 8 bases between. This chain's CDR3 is CASSDPRDGYTF. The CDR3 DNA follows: TGTGCCAGCAGTGACCCCAGGGATGGCTACACCTTC.